These 30 T cell receptor beta chains share one sample of origin, sequenced in a study of cytomegalovirus exposure and HLA in healthy donors. Profiled with immunoSEQ multiplex PCR; TCRdb holds only in-frame clones, not every one. The data hold tens of thousands of clones, with 94% observed a single time. The source material was PBMCs. All receptors come from a man younger than 35 in good health and CMV-seropositive.

CDR3 sequence (DNA): TGCGCCAGCAGCTCGGGGGACAGGGGGCTAGGACAGCCCCAGCATTTT. This encodes CASSSGDRGLGQPQHF. The chain joins TRBV5-1 to TRBJ1-5; TRBD1 matches at 12 bases. The CDR3 is 16 residues long. Germline CDR1 is SGHRS and CDR2 is YFSETQ. V trimming: 3 bases; J trimming: 7 bases; junction bases outside the gene matches: 8.

This clone is a singleton in its sample. This chain links TRBV5-1 with TRBJ2-7; D remains unclear. There are 13 residues in the CDR3. Germline V gene lookup returns CDR1 SGHRS and CDR2 YFSETQ. V lost 3 bases and J lost 7, with 14 bases in between. The CDR3 loop reads CASSWALDQEQYF. CDR3 bases: TGCGCCAGCAGCTGGGCTTTGGATCAGGAGCAGTACTTC.

The chain employs TRBV19 and TRBJ2-5; 9 nucleotides agree with TRBD1. Germline V lookup: CDR1 LNHDA, CDR2 SQIVND (reference sequence). Trimming at V came to 4 bases and at J to 5 bases, leaving 8 bases not matched to a gene. The CDR3 has 15 amino acids. The CDR3, as DNA: TGTGCCAGTAGTACACTAGGGACAGGGTTTGAGACCCAGTACTTC. Translating it yields CASSTLGTGFETQYF.

CDR3: CASSYRDRVHEQYF. CDR3 DNA sequence: TGTGCCAGCAGTTACCGGGACAGGGTCCACGAGCAGTACTTC. The gene calls are TRBV6-5 and TRBJ2-7, with 9 bases matching TRBD1. Germline CDR1 reads MNHEY; CDR2 reads SVGAGI. The length of the CDR3 is 14 residues. V shed 2 bases, J shed 5 bases, and the junction held 4 bases outside the gene matches.

The chain joins TRBV28 to TRBJ1-1, with D unresolved. Germline V gene data show CDR1 as MDHEN and CDR2 as SYDVKM. V shed 5 bases and J shed 2 bases, with 12 bases lying between them. CDR3 length: 14 amino acids. The CDR3 is CASSTHAGNTEAFF. CDR3 DNA sequence: TGTGCCAGCAGTACACACGCGGGAAACACTGAAGCTTTCTTT.

The gene calls are TRBV19 and TRBJ2-7; perhaps TRBD2 as D (5 bases). The CDR3 spans 12 residues. Trimming stripped 4 bases from V and 4 bases from J, with 8 bases between. Germline V CDR1 and CDR2: LNHDA, SQIVND (reference sequence). The DNA for the CDR3 is TGTGCCAGTAGTAGCGGGCTGTACGAGCAGTACTTC. It translates to CASSSGLYEQYF. Supplemented by reference TRBV19 and TRBJ2-7, the full variable domain reads DGGITQSPKYLFRKEGQNVTLSCEQNLNHDAMYWYRQDPGQGLRLIYYSQIVNDFQKGDIAEGYSVSREKKESFPLTVTSAQKNPTAFYLCASSSGLYEQYFGPGTRLTVT.

This rearrangement joins TRBV6-1 to TRBJ2-7; 8 nucleotides line up with TRBD1. The CDR3 covers 14 residues. Germline-derived CDR1 and CDR2 are MNHNS and SASEGT. J gave up 6 bases and V 1 base, and 5 bases lay outside the gene matches. CDR3 sequence reads: CASSEGTGRSEQYF. In DNA, the CDR3 is TGTGCCAGCAGTGAAGGGACAGGGCGCAGCGAGCAGTACTTC.

The chain links TRBV6-6 to TRBJ2-5, with D hard to call. V was cut by 5 bases and J by 2 bases, with 3 bases left in between. The CDR3 totals 11 residues. CDR1 is MNHNY, CDR2 SVGAGI, per germline (reference sequence). Here the CDR3 reads CASSEQETQYF. CDR3 sequence (DNA): TGTGCCAGCAGTGAGCAAGAGACCCAGTACTTC.

This chain joins TRBV28 and TRBJ2-7; 14 bases line up with TRBD2. Germline CDR1 MDHEN, CDR2 SYDVKM. With 4 bases clipped from V and 5 bases from J, the junction kept 10 bases outside the gene matches. The CDR3 has 17 amino acids. As DNA, the CDR3 is TGTGCCAGCAGTTCCTCCGGGACTAGCGGGAGTAAGGACGAGCAGTACTTC. Residues: CASSSSGTSGSKDEQYF.

The CDR3: CASSILSSSYEQYF. The CDR3 nucleotides are TGTGCCAGTAGTATCCTTAGCAGCTCCTACGAGCAGTACTTC. V usage is TRBV19 and J usage is TRBJ2-7; D ambiguous. Germline loops: CDR1 LNHDA, CDR2 SQIVND (reference sequence). The CDR3 is made up of 14 amino acids. V lost 3 bases and J 0 bases, leaving 9 bases between the germline ends.

V usage is TRBV4-1 and J usage is TRBJ1-4; 12 nucleotides line up with TRBD1. The CDR3 is 18 amino acids. The V gene's germline CDR1 is MGHRA and CDR2 YSYEKL. Unmatched junction bases numbered 8, after V lost 0 bases and J lost 6 bases. CDR3 protein: CASSQEGTGGFGYEKLFF. CDR3 nucleotide sequence: TGCGCCAGCAGCCAAGAAGGGACAGGGGGCTTCGGGTATGAAAAACTGTTTTTT.

The rearrangement uses TRBV7-9 and TRBJ2-3, with 13 nucleotides matching TRBD2. Germline CDR1 reads SEHNR; CDR2 reads FQNEAQ (reference sequence). Trimming removed 5 bases from V and 10 bases from J; junction bases left unmatched: 9. The CDR3 is made up of 15 amino acids. The CDR3 region has the DNA TGTGCCAGCAGCCCCCGGACTAGCGGGAGTACTCCGCAGTATTTT. This codes for CASSPRTSGSTPQYF.

The gene calls are TRBV30 and TRBJ2-7, with TRBD1 matching over 10 bases. Germline CDR1 and CDR2: GTSNPN and SVGIG (reference sequence). The CDR3 totals 15 residues. Trimming at V came to 3 bases and at J to 2 bases, leaving 7 bases not matched to a gene. CDR3 coding DNA: TGTGCCTGGAGGGACGGGACAGGGGCCACCTACGAGCAGTACTTC. This encodes CAWRDGTGATYEQYF.

The genes are TRBV5-4 and TRBJ2-3; no clear D gene. The CDR3 is made up of 12 amino acids. The ends were cut back, 4 bases at V and 6 bases at J, with 9 bases in the middle. Looked up from germline, CDR1 is SGHNT and CDR2 is YYREEE (reference sequence). CDR3 protein: CASSPDSDTQYF. The CDR3 DNA follows: TGTGCCAGCAGCCCTGACTCCGATACGCAGTATTTT.

This rearrangement joins TRBV29-1 to TRBJ2-1; D not resolved. Germline CDR1 SQVTM, CDR2 ANQGSEA. V shed 4 bases and J shed 0 bases, with 10 bases lying between them. The CDR3 length is 14 residues. CDR3 protein: CSVVSAGSYNEQFF. The CDR3, as DNA: TGCAGCGTTGTTTCAGCAGGCTCCTACAATGAGCAGTTCTTC.

This clone was observed a handful of times. The sample has other DNA sequences that encode this CDR3 too. The genes are TRBV5-1 and TRBJ1-5, with TRBD1 matching 7 bases. This CDR3 has 15 residues. The germline gives CDR1 SGHRS, CDR2 YFSETQ. V trimming: 0 bases; J trimming: 2 bases; junction bases outside the gene matches: 2. In nucleotides, the CDR3 is TGCGCCAGCAGCTTGGACGGACAGGGCAATCAGCCCCAGCATTTT. Its protein product is CASSLDGQGNQPQHF.

This chain links TRBV2 with TRBJ1-5; TRBD1 matches 7 bases. CDR1 SNHLY and CDR2 FYNNEI come from the germline V gene. V trimming: 4 bases; J trimming: 3 bases; junction bases outside the gene matches: 12. CDR3 length: 17 residues. The CDR3: CASSGSVNRGLNQPQHF. The CDR3 DNA is TGTGCCAGCAGTGGTTCGGTAAACAGGGGACTCAATCAGCCCCAGCATTTT.

About this clone: The sample holds other DNA sequences that translate to the same CDR3. The chain is built from TRBV10-3 and TRBJ1-1, with D possibly being TRBD1 (5 bases). V lost 3 bases, J lost 1 base, and 6 bases lay in between. This CDR3 comprises 13 residues. Germline V lookup: CDR1 ENHRY, CDR2 SYGVKD. Written as DNA, the CDR3 is TGTGCCATCAGTGACAGGGAGAACACTGAAGCTTTCTTT. Protein: CAISDRENTEAFF.

The chain links TRBV5-1 to TRBJ2-1; 14 bases fit TRBD2. The CDR3 has 18 amino acids. Germline CDR1 reads SGHRS; CDR2 reads YFSETQ. V lost 4 bases, J lost 1 base, and 7 bases stayed unmatched. The CDR3 region has the DNA TGCGCCAGCAGCCAGGGACTAGCGGGGGATCCATCCTACAATGAGCAGTTCTTC. This codes for CASSQGLAGDPSYNEQFF.

V usage is TRBV6-5 and J usage is TRBJ2-7, with TRBD2 matching over 7 bases. Germline V gene data show CDR1 as MNHEY and CDR2 as SVGAGI. The CDR3 sequence is 12 residues long. After removal of 7 bases from V and 7 bases from J, the junction contained 7 bases not matched to a gene. The CDR3 region has the DNA TGTGCCAGCAAGGCGGGAGATCGTGAGCAGTACTTC. Its protein is CASKAGDREQYF.

With regard to this clone: Germline and junction disagree at one end, which may indicate a read error. V usage is TRBV7-7 and J usage is TRBJ2-7, with 7 bases lining up with TRBD1. Germline assignment: CDR1 SSHAT and CDR2 FNYEAQ (reference sequence). The CDR3 extends over 14 amino acids. CDR3 coding DNA: TGTGCTAGCAGCCCCGACAGGGACTCCTACGAGCAGTACTTC. Protein: CASSPDRDSYEQYF.

The rearrangement links TRBV28 to TRBJ1-3; 9 positions agree with TRBD1. Per germline, CDR1 MDHEN and CDR2 SYDVKM. The CDR3 extends over 14 amino acids. The trim removed 5 bases at V and 8 bases at J, leaving 7 bases unmatched. The CDR3 DNA is TGTGCCAGCAGTAACAGGGGGCGTTGGGACACCATATATTTT. It is translated as CASSNRGRWDTIYF.

This clone appeared once. V and J are TRBV5-1 and TRBJ1-1, with 9 bases that match TRBD1. The junction had 5 bases not matched to a gene; V was cut back by 2 bases and J by 6 bases. Germline V gene sequence: CDR1 SGHRS, CDR2 YFSETQ. The CDR3 consists of 14 residues. CDR3 protein: CASSFTGGGAEAFF. The CDR3 DNA reads as TGCGCCAGCAGCTTTACAGGGGGCGGCGCTGAAGCTTTCTTT.

This chain joins TRBV4-2 and TRBJ1-1; D call uncertain. V lost 1 base and J lost 0, with 6 bases in between. This CDR3 has 14 amino acids. Per germline, CDR1 LGHNA and CDR2 YNFKEQ. CDR3 loop: CASSQGQLNTEAFF. DNA for the CDR3: TGTGCCAGCAGCCAAGGGCAGTTGAACACTGAAGCTTTCTTT.

The chain is built from TRBV5-6 and TRBJ2-2, with TRBD2 identical over 10 bases. V lost 4 bases, J lost 4 bases, and 13 bases stayed unmatched. CDR3 length equals 18 residues. CDR1 is SGHDT, CDR2 YYEEEE, per germline. CDR3 amino acids: CASSLRVSGRRVTGELFF. The CDR3 DNA reads TGTGCCAGCAGCCTCAGAGTTAGCGGGAGGAGGGTCACCGGGGAGCTGTTTTTT.

This sequence joins TRBV27 and TRBJ2-7; 8 nucleotides line up with TRBD2. V shed 2 bases and J 0 bases; nucleotides not matched to a gene: 3. This CDR3 contains 15 residues. The germline gives CDR1 MNHEY, CDR2 SMNVEV (reference sequence). The CDR3 region has the DNA TGTGCCAGCAGTTTAGCCCGGGGGGGCTCCTACGAGCAGTACTTC. Its translation: CASSLARGGSYEQYF.

This chain links TRBV4-1 with TRBJ2-3; D possibly corresponds to TRBD2 (6 bases). V was cut by 1 base and J by 5 bases, with 22 bases left in between. The V gene's germline CDR1 is MGHRA and CDR2 YSYEKL. The CDR3 covers 18 residues. In DNA form, the CDR3 reads TGCGCCAGCAGCCAAGCTTTCGTGGCGGGATCAAAAGAAGATACGCAGTATTTT. Its protein is CASSQAFVAGSKEDTQYF.

The chain carries TRBV28 and TRBJ1-5; 7 nucleotides line up with TRBD1. The germline V gene has CDR1 MDHEN and CDR2 SYDVKM. V shed 3 bases, J shed 3 bases, and the junction held 8 bases outside the gene matches. The CDR3 totals 16 residues. The chain's CDR3 is CASSFPQGGANQPQHF. In DNA form, the CDR3 reads TGTGCCAGCAGTTTCCCTCAGGGGGGCGCCAATCAGCCCCAGCATTTT.

V is TRBV5-1 and J is TRBJ2-6; D perhaps matches TRBD1 (6 bases). V lost 4 bases to trimming and J lost 0 bases, with 29 bases between them. The CDR3 runs to 22 residues. CDR1 and CDR2 from the germline V gene are SGHRS and YFSETQ. CDR3 in amino acids: CASSLVLRTDIPSSSGANVLTF. The CDR3 nucleotides read TGCGCCAGCAGCCTCGTATTGAGGACAGACATCCCCTCAAGCTCTGGGGCCAACGTCCTGACTTTC.

The chain joins TRBV7-9 to TRBJ1-4; no definite D call. Trimming left V 0 bases short and J 8 bases short, with 4 bases between. Looked up from germline, CDR1 is SEHNR and CDR2 is FQNEAQ (reference sequence). This CDR3 region has 12 residues. The CDR3, as DNA: TGTGCCAGCAGCTTAGCGCGGGAAAAACTGTTTTTT. Its protein is CASSLAREKLFF. The whole variable domain, remainder taken from reference TRBV7-9 and TRBJ1-4, is DTGVSQNPRHKITKRGQNVTFRCDPISEHNRLYWYRQTLGQGPEFLTYFQNEAQLEKSRLLSDRFSAERPKGSFSTLEIQRTEQGDSAMYLCASSLAREKLFFGSGTQLSVL.